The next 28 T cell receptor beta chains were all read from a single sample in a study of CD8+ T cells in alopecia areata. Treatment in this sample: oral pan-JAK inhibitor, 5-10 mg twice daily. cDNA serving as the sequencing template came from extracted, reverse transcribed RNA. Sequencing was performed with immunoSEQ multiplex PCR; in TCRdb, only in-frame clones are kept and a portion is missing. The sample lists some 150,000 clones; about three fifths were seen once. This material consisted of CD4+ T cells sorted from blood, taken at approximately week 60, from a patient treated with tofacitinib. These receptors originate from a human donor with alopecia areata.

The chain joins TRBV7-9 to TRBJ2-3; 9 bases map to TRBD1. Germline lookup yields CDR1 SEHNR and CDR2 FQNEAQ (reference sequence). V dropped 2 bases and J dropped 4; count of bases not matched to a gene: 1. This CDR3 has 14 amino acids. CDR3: CASSLRQGADTQYF. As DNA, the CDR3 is TGTGCCAGCAGCTTAAGACAGGGGGCAGATACGCAGTATTTT.

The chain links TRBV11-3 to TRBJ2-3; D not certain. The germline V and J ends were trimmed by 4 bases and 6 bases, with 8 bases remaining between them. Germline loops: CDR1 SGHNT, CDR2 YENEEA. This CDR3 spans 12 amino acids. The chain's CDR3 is CASSSRWDTQYF. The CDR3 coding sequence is TGTGCCAGCAGCTCCCGGTGGGATACGCAGTATTTT.

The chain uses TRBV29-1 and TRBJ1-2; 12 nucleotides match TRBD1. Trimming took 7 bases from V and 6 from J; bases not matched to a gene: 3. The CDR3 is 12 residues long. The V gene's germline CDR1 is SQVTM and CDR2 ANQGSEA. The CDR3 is CSGGQGADGYTF. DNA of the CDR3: TGCAGCGGGGGACAGGGGGCGGATGGCTACACCTTC.

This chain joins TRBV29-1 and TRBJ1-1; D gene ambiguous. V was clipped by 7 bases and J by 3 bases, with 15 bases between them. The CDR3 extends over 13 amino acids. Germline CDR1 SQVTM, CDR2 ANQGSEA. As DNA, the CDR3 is TGCAGCGCTTCCTGGGGTCAGGACACTGAAGCTTTCTTT. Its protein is CSASWGQDTEAFF.

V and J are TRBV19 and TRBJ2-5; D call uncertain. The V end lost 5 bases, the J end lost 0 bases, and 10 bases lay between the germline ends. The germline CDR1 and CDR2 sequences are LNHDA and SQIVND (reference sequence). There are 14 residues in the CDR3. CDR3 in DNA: TGTGCCAGTAGTCCCCGGGCCTACCAAGAGACCCAGTACTTC. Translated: CASSPRAYQETQYF.

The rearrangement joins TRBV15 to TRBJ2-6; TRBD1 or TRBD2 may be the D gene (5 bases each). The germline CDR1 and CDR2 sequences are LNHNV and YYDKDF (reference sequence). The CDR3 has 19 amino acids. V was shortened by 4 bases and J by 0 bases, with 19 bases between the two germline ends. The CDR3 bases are TGTGCCACCAGCACAGGTGTTGGGGGATTCGGCTCTGGGGCCAACGTCCTGACTTTC. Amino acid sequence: CATSTGVGGFGSGANVLTF.

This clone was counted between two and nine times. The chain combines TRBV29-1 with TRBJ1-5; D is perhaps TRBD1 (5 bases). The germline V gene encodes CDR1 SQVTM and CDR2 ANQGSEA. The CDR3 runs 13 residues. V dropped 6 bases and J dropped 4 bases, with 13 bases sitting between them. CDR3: CSVSDRSNQPQHF. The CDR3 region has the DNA TGCAGCGTCTCCGACAGATCAAATCAGCCCCAGCATTTT.

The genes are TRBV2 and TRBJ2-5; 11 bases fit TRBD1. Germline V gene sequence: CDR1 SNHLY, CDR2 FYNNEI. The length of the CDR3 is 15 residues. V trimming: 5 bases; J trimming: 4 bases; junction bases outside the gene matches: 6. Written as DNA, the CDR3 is TGTGCCAGCAGTATTATCGGGACAGGGGGAGAGACCCAGTACTTC. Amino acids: CASSIIGTGGETQYF.

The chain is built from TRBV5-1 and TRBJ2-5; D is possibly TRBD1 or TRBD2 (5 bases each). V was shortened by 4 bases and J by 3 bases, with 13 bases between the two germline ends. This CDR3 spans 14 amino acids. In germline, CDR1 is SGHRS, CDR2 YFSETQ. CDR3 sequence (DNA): TGCGCCAGCAGCCCCCGGGACCAGGAAGAGACCCAGTACTTC. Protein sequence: CASSPRDQEETQYF.

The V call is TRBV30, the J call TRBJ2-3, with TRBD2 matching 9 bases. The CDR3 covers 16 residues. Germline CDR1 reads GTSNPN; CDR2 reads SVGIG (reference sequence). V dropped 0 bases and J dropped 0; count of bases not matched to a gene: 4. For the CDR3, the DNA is TGTGCCTGGAGTGTCCGGCTAGCGGGGAGCACAGATACGCAGTATTTT. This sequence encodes CAWSVRLAGSTDTQYF.

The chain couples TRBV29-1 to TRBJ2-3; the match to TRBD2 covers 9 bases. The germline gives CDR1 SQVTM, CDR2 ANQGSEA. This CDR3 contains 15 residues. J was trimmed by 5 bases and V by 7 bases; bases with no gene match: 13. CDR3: CSAQGAGGYGDTQYF. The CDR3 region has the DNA TGCAGCGCCCAGGGAGCGGGGGGTTATGGAGATACGCAGTATTTT.

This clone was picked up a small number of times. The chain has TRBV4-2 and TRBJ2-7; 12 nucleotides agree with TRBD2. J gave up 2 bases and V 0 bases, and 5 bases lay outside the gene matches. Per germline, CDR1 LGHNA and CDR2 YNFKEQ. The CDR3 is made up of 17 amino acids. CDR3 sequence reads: CASSQDWASGGAYEQYF. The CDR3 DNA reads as TGTGCCAGCAGCCAAGATTGGGCTAGCGGGGGGGCCTACGAGCAGTACTTC.

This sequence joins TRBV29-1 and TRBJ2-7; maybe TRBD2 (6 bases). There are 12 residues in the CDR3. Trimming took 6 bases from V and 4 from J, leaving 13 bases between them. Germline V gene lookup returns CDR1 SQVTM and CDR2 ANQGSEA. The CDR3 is CSVDVEGYEQYF. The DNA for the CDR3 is TGCAGCGTGGACGTGGAGGGTTACGAGCAGTACTTC.

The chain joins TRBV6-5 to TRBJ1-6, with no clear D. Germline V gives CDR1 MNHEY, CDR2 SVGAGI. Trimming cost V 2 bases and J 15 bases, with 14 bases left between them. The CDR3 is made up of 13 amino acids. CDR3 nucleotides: TGTGCCAGCAGTTACGGTCCGGAAAATTACCTCCACTTT. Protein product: CASSYGPENYLHF.

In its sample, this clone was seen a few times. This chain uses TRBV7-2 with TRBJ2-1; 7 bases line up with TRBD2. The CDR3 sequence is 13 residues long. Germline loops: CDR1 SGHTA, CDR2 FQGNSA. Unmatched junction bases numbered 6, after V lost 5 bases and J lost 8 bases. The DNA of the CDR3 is TGTGCCAGCAGCGCCCAGACTAGCTATGAGCAGTTCTTC. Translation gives CASSAQTSYEQFF. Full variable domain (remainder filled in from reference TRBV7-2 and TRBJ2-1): GAGVSQSPSNKVTEKGKDVELRCDPISGHTALYWYRQSLGQGLEFLIYFQGNSAPDKSGLPSDRFSAERTGGSVSTLTIQRTQQEDSAVYLCASSAQTSYEQFFGPGTRLTVL.

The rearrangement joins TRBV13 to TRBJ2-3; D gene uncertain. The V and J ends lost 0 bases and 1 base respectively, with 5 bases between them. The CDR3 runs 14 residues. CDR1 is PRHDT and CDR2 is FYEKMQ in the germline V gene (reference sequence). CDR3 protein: CASSLGTRTDTQYF. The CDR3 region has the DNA TGTGCCAGCAGCTTAGGTACTCGCACAGATACGCAGTATTTT.

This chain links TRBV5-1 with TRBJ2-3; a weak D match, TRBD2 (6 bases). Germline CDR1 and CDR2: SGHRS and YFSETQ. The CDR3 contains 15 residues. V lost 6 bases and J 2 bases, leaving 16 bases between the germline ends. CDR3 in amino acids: CASNGAGTSTDTQYF. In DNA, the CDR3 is TGCGCCAGCAACGGGGCGGGGACCTCCACAGATACGCAGTATTTT.

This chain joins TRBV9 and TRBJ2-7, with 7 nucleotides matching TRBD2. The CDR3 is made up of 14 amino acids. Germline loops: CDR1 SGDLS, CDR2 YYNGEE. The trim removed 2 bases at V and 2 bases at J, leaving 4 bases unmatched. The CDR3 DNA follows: TGTGCCAGCAGCGTGAGCGGGGACCCCTACGAGCAGTACTTC. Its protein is CASSVSGDPYEQYF.

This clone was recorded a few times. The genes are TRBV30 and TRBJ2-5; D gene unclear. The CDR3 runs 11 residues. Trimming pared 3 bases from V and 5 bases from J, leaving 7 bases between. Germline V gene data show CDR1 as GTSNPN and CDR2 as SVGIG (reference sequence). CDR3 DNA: TGTGCCTGGAGGGGGTCGGAGACCCAGTACTTC. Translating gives CAWRGSETQYF. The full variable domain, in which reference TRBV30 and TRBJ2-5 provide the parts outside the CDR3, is SQTIHQWPATLVQPVGSPLSLECTVEGTSNPNLYWYRQAAGRGLQLLFYSVGIGQISSEVPQNLSASRPQDRQFILSSKKLLLSDSGFYLCAWRGSETQYFGPGTRLLVL.

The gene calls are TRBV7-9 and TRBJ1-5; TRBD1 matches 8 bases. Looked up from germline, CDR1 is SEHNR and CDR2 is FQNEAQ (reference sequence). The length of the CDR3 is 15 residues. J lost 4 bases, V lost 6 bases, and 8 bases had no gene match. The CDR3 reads CASRQTGQENQPQHF. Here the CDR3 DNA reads TGTGCCAGCAGACAAACGGGACAGGAAAATCAGCCCCAGCATTTT.

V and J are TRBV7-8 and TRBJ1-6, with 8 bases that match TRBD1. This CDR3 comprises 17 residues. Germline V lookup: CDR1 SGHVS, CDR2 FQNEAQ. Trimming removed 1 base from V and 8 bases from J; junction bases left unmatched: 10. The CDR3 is CASSLVSVQTGDSPLHF. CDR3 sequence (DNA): TGTGCCAGCAGCTTAGTATCGGTTCAGACAGGGGATTCACCCCTCCACTTT.

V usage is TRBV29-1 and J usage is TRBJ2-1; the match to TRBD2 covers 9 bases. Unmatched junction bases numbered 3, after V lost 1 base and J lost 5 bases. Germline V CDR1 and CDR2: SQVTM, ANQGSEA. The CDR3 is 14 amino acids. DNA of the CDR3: TGCAGCGTTGAAGGAAGACTAGCGGACAATGAGCAGTTCTTC. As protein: CSVEGRLADNEQFF.

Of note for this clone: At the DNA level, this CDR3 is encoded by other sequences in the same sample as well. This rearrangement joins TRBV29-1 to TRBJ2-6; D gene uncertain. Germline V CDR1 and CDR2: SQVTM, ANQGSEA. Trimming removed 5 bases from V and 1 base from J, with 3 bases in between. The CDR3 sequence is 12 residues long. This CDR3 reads CSVPSGANVLTF. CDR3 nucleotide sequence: TGCAGCGTTCCGTCTGGGGCCAACGTCCTGACTTTC.

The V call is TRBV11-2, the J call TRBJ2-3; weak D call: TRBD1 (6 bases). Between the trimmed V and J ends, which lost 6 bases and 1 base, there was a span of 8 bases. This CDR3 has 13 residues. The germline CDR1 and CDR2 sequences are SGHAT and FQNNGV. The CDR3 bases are TGTGCCAGCAGGAGACAGGGCACAGATACGCAGTATTTT. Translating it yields CASRRQGTDTQYF.

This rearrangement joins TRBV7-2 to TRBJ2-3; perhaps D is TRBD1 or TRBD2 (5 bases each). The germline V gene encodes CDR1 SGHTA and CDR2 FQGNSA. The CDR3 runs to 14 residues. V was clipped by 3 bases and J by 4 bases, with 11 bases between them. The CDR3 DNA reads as TGTGCCAGCAGCTTCCCAGGGCGGGCAGATACGCAGTATTTT. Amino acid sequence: CASSFPGRADTQYF.

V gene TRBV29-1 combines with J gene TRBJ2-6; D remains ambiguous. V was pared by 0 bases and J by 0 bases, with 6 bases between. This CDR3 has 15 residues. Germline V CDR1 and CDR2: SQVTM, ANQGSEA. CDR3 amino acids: CSVEEFVSGANVLTF. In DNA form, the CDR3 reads TGCAGCGTTGAAGAGTTCGTCTCTGGGGCCAACGTCCTGACTTTC.

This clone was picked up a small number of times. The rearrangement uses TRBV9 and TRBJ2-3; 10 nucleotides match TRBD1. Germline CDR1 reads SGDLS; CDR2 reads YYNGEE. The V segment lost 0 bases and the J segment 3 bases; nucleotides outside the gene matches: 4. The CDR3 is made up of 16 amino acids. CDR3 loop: CASSVAGTGETDTQYF. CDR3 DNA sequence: TGTGCCAGCAGCGTAGCCGGGACAGGGGAAACAGATACGCAGTATTTT.

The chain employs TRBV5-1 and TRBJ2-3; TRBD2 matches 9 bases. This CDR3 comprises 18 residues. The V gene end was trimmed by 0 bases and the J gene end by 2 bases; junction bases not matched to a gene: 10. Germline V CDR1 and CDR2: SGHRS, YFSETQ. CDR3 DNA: TGCGCCAGCAGCTTGGCGGTTCTCCTAGCGGGGACCACAGATACGCAGTATTTT. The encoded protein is CASSLAVLLAGTTDTQYF.